These 26 T cell receptor beta chains came from one sample sequenced in a study of blood T cell repertoires in COVID-19. This table comes from immunoSEQ multiplex PCR, and its TCRdb copy is limited to in-frame clones, with some not included. The sample contains about 21,000 clones, roughly four fifths of which appear only once. Sequencing input: peripheral blood. Receptors originate from a human donor in a cohort sampled during active COVID-19.

In DNA form, the CDR3 reads TGTGCCAGCAGTGACGGGCTAGCGTCCAATGAGCAGTTCTTC. Translated, it gives CASSDGLASNEQFF. The chain employs TRBV6-4 and TRBJ2-1, with D tentatively TRBD2 (6 bases). This CDR3 spans 14 amino acids. V was pared by 2 bases and J by 6 bases, with 11 bases between. Germline CDR1 and CDR2: MRHNA and SNTAGT.

V and J are TRBV11-2 and TRBJ1-1; no clear D. CDR3 length: 10 amino acids. V lost 5 bases, J lost 7 bases, and 5 bases lay in between. CDR1 and CDR2 from the germline V gene are SGHAT and FQNNGV. The CDR3 loop is CASSLLEAFF. The DNA for the CDR3 is TGTGCCAGCAGCCTTCTTGAAGCTTTCTTT. The full variable domain, completed using reference TRBV11-2 and TRBJ1-1, is EAGVAQSPRYKIIEKRQSVAFWCNPISGHATLYWYQQILGQGPKLLIQFQNNGVVDDSQLPKDRFSAERLKGVDSTLKIQPAKLEDSAVYLCASSLLEAFFGQGTRLTVV.

The chain recombines TRBV28 with TRBJ2-6; 9 bases are shared with TRBD1. CDR3 length equals 19 residues. Trimming took 9 bases from V and 0 from J; bases not matched to a gene: 15. Germline CDR1 reads MDHEN; CDR2 reads SYDVKM. In DNA form, the CDR3 reads TGTGCCAGTGACAGCAATCAAGGACAGGGGATCTCTGGGGCCAACGTCCTGACTTTC. Its translation is CASDSNQGQGISGANVLTF.

This chain connects TRBV5-4 to TRBJ1-2; 8 bases map to TRBD1. Germline V lookup: CDR1 SGHNT, CDR2 YYREEE (reference sequence). CDR3 length equals 14 residues. The V and J ends lost 1 base and 3 bases, in that order; junction bases with no gene match: 2. The CDR3 region is CASSLKQGDYGYTF. In DNA, the CDR3 is TGTGCCAGCAGCTTGAAACAGGGGGACTATGGCTACACCTTC. Supplemented by reference TRBV5-4 and TRBJ1-2, the full variable domain reads ETGVTQSPTHLIKTRGQQVTLRCSSQSGHNTVSWYQQALGQGPQFIFQYYREEENGRGNFPPRFSGLQFPNYSSELNVNALELDDSALYLCASSLKQGDYGYTFGSGTRLTVV.

V and J are TRBV13 and TRBJ2-2; the match to TRBD2 covers 8 bases. With 3 bases clipped from V and 6 bases from J, the junction kept 6 bases outside the gene matches. The CDR3 extends over 15 amino acids. Germline V gene sequence: CDR1 PRHDT, CDR2 FYEKMQ (reference sequence). CDR3 nucleotide sequence: TGTGCCAGCAGCTTGGGACGGCGGGAGGCCGGGGAGCTGTTTTTT. Translating gives CASSLGRREAGELFF.

The rearrangement uses TRBV28 and TRBJ2-7; 8 bases are a match to TRBD2. From germline, CDR1 is MDHEN and CDR2 SYDVKM. J lost 6 bases, V lost 6 bases, and 10 bases had no gene match. CDR3 length: 14 amino acids. The CDR3 is CASRFSTSVSEQYF. The CDR3 DNA sequence: TGTGCCAGCAGATTCTCGACTAGCGTGTCCGAGCAGTACTTC.

In its sample, this clone was seen once. This chain links TRBV7-2 with TRBJ1-4; D remains ambiguous. Germline values: CDR1 SGHTA, CDR2 FQGNSA. This CDR3 region has 12 residues. The V end was cut by 2 bases, the J end by 13 bases, with 11 bases between. CDR3 nucleotide sequence: TGTGCCAGCAGCTTAAACTCCAGAGGACTGTTTTTT. Translating it yields CASSLNSRGLFF.

V gene TRBV27 combines with J gene TRBJ2-7; 10 bases agree with TRBD1. The ends lost 0 bases at V and 6 bases at J; junction bases unmatched: 5. The CDR3 has 15 amino acids. Germline V gene lookup returns CDR1 MNHEY and CDR2 SMNVEV (reference sequence). The chain's CDR3 is CASSLSGTGESEQYF. The CDR3 nucleotides read TGTGCCAGCAGTTTATCTGGGACAGGGGAATCCGAGCAGTACTTC.

CDR3 nucleotide sequence: TGCGCCAGCAGCTTGGCCAGTAACGCCTACGAGCAGTACTTC. Encoded protein: CASSLASNAYEQYF. The genes are TRBV5-1 and TRBJ2-7; no firm D call. V was shortened by 0 bases and J by 2 bases, with 9 bases between the two germline ends. Germline CDR1 and CDR2: SGHRS and YFSETQ. The CDR3 sequence is 14 residues long.

J is TRBJ2-7 and V is TRBV28, with 8 bases lining up with TRBD2. CDR3 size: 12 residues. Losses at the gene ends were 6 bases for V and 7 bases for J; bases not matched to a gene: 5. Germline assignment: CDR1 MDHEN and CDR2 SYDVKM. Here the CDR3 reads CASSQIAGEQYF. The CDR3 nucleotides are TGTGCCAGCAGCCAAATAGCGGGAGAGCAGTACTTC.

The genes are TRBV5-1 and TRBJ2-1; 9 nucleotides match TRBD2. This CDR3 is built from 17 residues. V was pared by 0 bases and J by 3 bases, with 7 bases of the junction left unmatched. CDR1 SGHRS and CDR2 YFSETQ come from the germline V gene. CDR3 loop: CASSLGLAGVHYNEQFF. Written as DNA, the CDR3 is TGCGCCAGCAGCTTGGGTTTAGCGGGAGTTCACTACAATGAGCAGTTCTTC.

The chain carries TRBV7-6 and TRBJ2-1; D is possibly TRBD1 (7 bases). The CDR3 has 15 amino acids. With 4 bases removed from V and 6 bases from J, the gap between germline ends came to 16 bases. Germline V gene lookup returns CDR1 SGHVS and CDR2 FNYEAQ. CDR3 amino acids: CASSSLPQGGNEQFF. CDR3 bases: TGTGCCAGCAGCTCCTTGCCGCAGGGGGGCAATGAGCAGTTCTTC.

The CDR3 coding sequence is TGTGCCCTGGAGAGGACTAGCGGGAGAAGCCAAGAGACCCAGTACTTC. Its protein product is CALERTSGRSQETQYF. J is TRBJ2-5 and V is TRBV10-3, with TRBD2 matching 13 bases. CDR3 length: 16 residues. The V segment lost 11 bases and the J segment 1 base; nucleotides outside the gene matches: 10. The germline CDR1 and CDR2 sequences are ENHRY and SYGVKD.

The J gene is TRBJ2-3, the V gene TRBV3-1 (or the pseudogene TRBV3-2), with D possibly matching TRBD1 (5 bases). Germline CDR1 is LGHDT and CDR2 is YNNKEL (reference sequence). There are 16 residues in the CDR3. V gave up 3 bases and J gave up 1 base, with 14 bases separating them. The CDR3 reads CASSHPGSSRTDTQYF. CDR3 in DNA: TGTGCCAGCAGCCACCCAGGGTCTTCTCGCACAGATACGCAGTATTTT.

The chain links TRBV12-3 or TRBV12-4 to TRBJ1-1; D not resolved. This CDR3 spans 10 amino acids. Trimming pared 8 bases from V and 10 bases from J, leaving 11 bases between. CDR3 sequence reads: CASAASGAFF. The DNA for the CDR3 is TGTGCCAGCGCGGCATCGGGAGCTTTCTTT.

This chain connects TRBV6-6 to TRBJ2-3; 8 bases are shared with TRBD2. Germline-derived CDR1 and CDR2 are MNHNY and SVGAGI (reference sequence). CDR3 size: 19 residues. V shed 5 bases, J shed 0 bases, and the junction held 16 bases outside the gene matches. DNA for the CDR3: TGTGCCAGCAGTCCAGGACAGCCGTTACTAGCGGCTAGCACAGATACGCAGTATTTT. Translated, it gives CASSPGQPLLAASTDTQYF.

The genes are TRBV27 and TRBJ1-1; D ambiguous. The length of the CDR3 is 18 residues. Germline V gene data show CDR1 as MNHEY and CDR2 as SMNVEV (reference sequence). The V gene lost 4 bases and the J gene lost 5 bases, with 26 bases spanning the gap. CDR3 region: CASSSLREVWRVGTEAFF. The CDR3 DNA is TGTGCCAGCAGTTCCCTAAGGGAAGTGTGGAGGGTGGGAACTGAAGCTTTCTTT.

V is TRBV11-2 and J is TRBJ2-5; D perhaps matches TRBD2 (6 bases). The germline V gene encodes CDR1 SGHAT and CDR2 FQNNGV. The CDR3 contains 11 residues. Trimming took off 8 bases at V and 5 bases at J, with 9 bases between the two ends. The CDR3 protein is CASLEGETQYF. In nucleotides, the CDR3 is TGTGCCAGCCTGGAGGGGGAGACCCAGTACTTC. Full variable domain (missing parts from reference TRBV11-2 and TRBJ2-5): EAGVAQSPRYKIIEKRQSVAFWCNPISGHATLYWYQQILGQGPKLLIQFQNNGVVDDSQLPKDRFSAERLKGVDSTLKIQPAKLEDSAVYLCASLEGETQYFGPGTRLLVL.

V usage is TRBV28 and J usage is TRBJ2-7; D not resolved. V lost 9 bases, J lost 7 bases, and 19 bases lay in between. The CDR3 has 13 residues. Per the germline V gene, CDR1 is MDHEN and CDR2 is SYDVKM. CDR3 DNA: TGTGCCAGTCGGCCCAGAGCGATAGAAGAGCAGTACTTC. It is translated as CASRPRAIEEQYF.

This clone was counted only a few times. V gene TRBV6-4 combines with J gene TRBJ2-1, with 9 bases lining up with TRBD2. Losses at the gene ends were 3 bases for V and 2 bases for J; bases not matched to a gene: 2. Germline lookup yields CDR1 MRHNA and CDR2 SNTAGT. The CDR3 consists of 15 residues. The CDR3 is CASSDLAGAYNEQFF. The CDR3 bases are TGTGCCAGCAGTGATTTAGCGGGGGCCTACAATGAGCAGTTCTTC.

The chain recombines TRBV24-1 with TRBJ1-5, with D unresolved. V was cut by 2 bases and J by 6 bases, with 4 bases left in between. The CDR3 totals 12 residues. Germline V gives CDR1 KGHDR, CDR2 SFDVKD. CDR3 DNA sequence: TGTGCCACCAGTGATTCGGTTCAGCCCCAGCATTTT. Encoded protein: CATSDSVQPQHF.

The V call is TRBV7-9, the J call TRBJ1-1; 8 bases match TRBD1. The CDR3 length is 13 residues. V lost 1 base, J lost 11 bases, and 6 bases stayed unmatched. The germline V gene encodes CDR1 SEHNR and CDR2 FQNEAQ (reference sequence). The CDR3 DNA reads TGTGCCAGCAGCTTAGATCAGGGGGCAACGGCTTTCTTT. This sequence encodes CASSLDQGATAFF.

The chain combines TRBV27 with TRBJ1-4, with a possible D match to TRBD1 (6 bases). CDR1 and CDR2 (germline): MNHEY, SMNVEV (reference sequence). This CDR3 spans 14 amino acids. Trimming stripped 2 bases from V and 10 bases from J, with 14 bases between. CDR3 protein: CASSLGGARGKLFF. DNA for the CDR3: TGTGCCAGCAGTTTAGGGGGGGCCCGAGGAAAACTGTTTTTT.

This chain connects TRBV10-2 to TRBJ2-3; 10 bases are a match to TRBD2. V dropped 3 bases and J dropped 5; count of bases not matched to a gene: 5. The V gene's germline CDR1 is WSHSY and CDR2 SAAADI. The CDR3 runs 15 residues. CDR3: CASSDLAGVGDTQYF. CDR3 sequence (DNA): TGCGCCAGCAGTGATCTAGCGGGAGTGGGAGATACGCAGTATTTT.

The chain uses TRBV4-3 and TRBJ2-1; 9 positions agree with TRBD2. The CDR3 is 16 residues long. Germline lookup yields CDR1 LGHNA and CDR2 YSLEER. V lost 0 bases, J lost 4 bases, and 4 bases stayed unmatched. CDR3 nucleotide sequence: TGCGCCAGCAGCCAAGAGGGTAGCGGGAGTTACAATGAGCAGTTCTTC. Translated, it gives CASSQEGSGSYNEQFF.

This chain joins TRBV28 and TRBJ2-2; D possibly corresponds to TRBD2 (5 bases). The V end lost 2 bases, the J end lost 1 base, and 11 bases lay between the germline ends. CDR1 is MDHEN and CDR2 is SYDVKM in the germline V gene. The CDR3 loop spans 16 amino acids. This CDR3 is CASSLRPGWNTGELFF. In DNA, the CDR3 is TGTGCCAGCAGTTTAAGGCCGGGGTGGAACACCGGGGAGCTGTTTTTT. The full variable domain, completed using reference TRBV28 and TRBJ2-2, is DVKVTQSSRYLVKRTGEKVFLECVQDMDHENMFWYRQDPGLGLRLIYFSYDVKMKEKGDIPEGYSVSREKKERFSLILESASTNQTSMYLCASSLRPGWNTGELFFGEGSRLTVL.